The sequence of this T cell receptor (beta chain) was determined in a study of cytomegalovirus exposure and HLA in healthy donors. Regarding the study as a whole: Some TCR beta chains (over 150 of them) were listed as cytomegalovirus-associated. The tendency of first-cohort TCR clusters to co-occur in the roughly 120 validation repertoires was identified by a subsequent analysis. Most TCR sequences were rare, but some public TCRs occurred in many donors.

For this clone: Its antigen is still unknown.

Germline CDR1 reads MNHEY; CDR2 reads SVGAGI. The CDR3 has 16 residues. Trimming at V came to 0 bases and at J to 6 bases, leaving 8 bases not matched to a gene. Data came from immunoSEQ multiplex PCR; TCRdb stores just in-frame clones and leaves some out. Of 150,000 to 200,000 clones listed, 85% are singletons. The donors belonged to the approximately 120-subject validation cohort, separate from the approximately 700-subject first cohort. The chain combines TRBV6-5 with TRBJ2-7, with 10 nucleotides matching TRBD1. The sequenced sample was PBMCs. This TCR derives from a man aged 18 to 30 in good health and CMV-seropositive. Here the CDR3 DNA reads TGTGCCAGCAGTTACTCGAAAGGGACAGGGGCCCGCGAGCAGTACTTC. Translated, it gives CASSYSKGTGAREQYF.